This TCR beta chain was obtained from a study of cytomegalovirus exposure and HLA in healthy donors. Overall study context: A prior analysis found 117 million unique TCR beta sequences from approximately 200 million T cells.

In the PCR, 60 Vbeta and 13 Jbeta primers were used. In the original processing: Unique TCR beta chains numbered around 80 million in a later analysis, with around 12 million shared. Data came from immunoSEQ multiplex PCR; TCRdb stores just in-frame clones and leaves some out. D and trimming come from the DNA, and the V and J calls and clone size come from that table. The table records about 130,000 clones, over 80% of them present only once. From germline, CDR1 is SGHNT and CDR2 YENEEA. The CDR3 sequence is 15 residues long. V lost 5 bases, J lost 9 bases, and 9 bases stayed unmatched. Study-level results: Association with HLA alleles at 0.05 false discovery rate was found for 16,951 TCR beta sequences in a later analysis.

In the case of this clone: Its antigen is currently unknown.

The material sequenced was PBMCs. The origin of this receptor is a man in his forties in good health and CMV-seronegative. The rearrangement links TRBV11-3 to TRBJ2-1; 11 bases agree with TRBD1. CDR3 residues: CASSSGTGGRTEQFF. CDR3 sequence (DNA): TGTGCCAGCAGCAGCGGGACAGGGGGGCGAACTGAGCAGTTCTTC.